This is a list of T cell receptor beta chains from one sample in a study of OX40 agonist ivuxolimab in advanced cancers. Data came from immunoSEQ multiplex PCR; TCRdb stores just in-frame clones and leaves some out. The table has tens of thousands of clones, 70% to 90% seen once. The sample was CD4+ or CD8+ T cells sorted from blood, taken in a trial of the OX40 agonist ivuxolimab. Source of these receptors: an adult with an advanced solid tumor such as melanoma, head and neck, liver or kidney cancer. Both conserved end residues are part of each CDR3. Fields, in order: clone size, D gene, J gene, V gene, CDR3 DNA, CDR3 protein. The D gene is left open where the match is weak. Clone size is not always given. Where it is, it says once, few, many or a class for expanded clones.

.,.,TRBJ1-3,TRBV7-2,TGTGCCAGCAGCTCCGGCCCGGGGTCTGGAAACACCATATATTTT,CASSSGPGSGNTIYF
once,.,TRBJ2-7,TRBV14,TGTGCCAGCAGCCAGGGGGTCTGGGGATACGAGCAGTACTTC,CASSQGVWGYEQYF
.,TRBD1,TRBJ1-4,TRBV6-6,TGTGCCAGCAGTTACTCGAGACAGGGCGGGAGACTGTTTTTT,CASSYSRQGGRLFF
few,.,TRBJ1-1,TRBV28,TGTGCCAGCAGCCCTATAGGGAACACTGAAGCTTTCTTT,CASSPIGNTEAFF
.,.,TRBJ2-7,TRBV19,TGTGCCAGTAGTATCCGGGCCTCGCCTCTTCATTACGAGCAGTACTTC,CASSIRASPLHYEQYF
.,.,TRBJ2-7,TRBV18,TGTGCCAGCTCACCACCGGGGTTCTACGAGCAGTACTTC,CASSPPGFYEQYF
.,TRBD2,TRBJ2-1,TRBV7-3,TGTGCCAGCAGCCCGATGAGCGGGGTCTCCAATGAGCAGTTCTTC,CASSPMSGVSNEQFF
.,.,TRBJ2-3,TRBV2,TGTGCCAGCAGTGATGAACTGCGGACCACAGATACGCAGTATTTT,CASSDELRTTDTQYF
.,TRBD2,TRBJ2-3,TRBV11-2,TGTGCCAGCAGCTTAGGCCTAGCGGGAGGGGCAGATACGCAGTATTTT,CASSLGLAGGADTQYF
.,TRBD1,TRBJ2-3,TRBV6-1,TGTGCCAGCGGGACAGGGGGCGCTTGGGTAGATACGCAGTATTTT,CASGTGGAWVDTQYF
.,.,TRBJ2-3,TRBV5-1,TGCGCCAGCGCACAGGCATATAGCACAGATACGCAGTATTTT,CASAQAYSTDTQYF
.,.,TRBJ1-1,TRBV10-3,TGTGCCATCAGTGGGGCAGGGTACACTGAAGCTTTCTTT,CAISGAGYTEAFF
.,TRBD1,TRBJ2-1,TRBV12-5,TGTGCTAGCCGCGCCTGGGGACAGGGTTATGAGCAGTTCTTC,CASRAWGQGYEQFF
few,.,TRBJ2-7,TRBV7-9,TGTGCCAGCAGCTTACAGGGCTACGAGCAGTACTTC,CASSLQGYEQYF
.,.,TRBJ1-2,TRBV27,TGTGCCAGCAGTCGGAACCTCCCGGGGGGCTATGGCTACACCTTC,CASSRNLPGGYGYTF
.,TRBD2,TRBJ2-7,TRBV27,TGTGCCAGCAGTTTCATAGCGGGAGAGAACGAGCAGTACTTC,CASSFIAGENEQYF
once,TRBD1,TRBJ2-7,TRBV6-1,TGTGCCAGCAGTGAATCGGTGCAGGGGGCTAGGTACGAGCAGTACTTC,CASSESVQGARYEQYF
.,.,TRBJ2-7,TRBV7-9,TGTGCCAGCACCGTGACTACTCCAGGATCCTACGAGCAGTACTTC,CASTVTTPGSYEQYF
.,.,TRBJ2-7,TRBV25-1,TGTGCCAGCAGTAGACCGGACCCTCCCCACGAGCAGTACTTC,CASSRPDPPHEQYF
.,.,TRBJ1-3,TRBV6-1,TGTGCCAGCAGTGGGAGGGCAGGGTTGAACACCATATATTTT,CASSGRAGLNTIYF
.,TRBD2,TRBJ2-7,TRBV19,TGTGCCAGTAGTCCGACTAGCGGGGAGTACGAGCAGTACTTC,CASSPTSGEYEQYF
.,.,TRBJ1-5,TRBV7-3,TGTGCCAGCAGCACCTCGACAAGTATGCAGCCCCAGCATTTT,CASSTSTSMQPQHF
medium-sized,.,TRBJ1-5,TRBV9,TGTGCCAGCAGCTCACAGGGATATCAGCCCCAGCATTTT,CASSSQGYQPQHF
.,TRBD2,TRBJ2-1,TRBV4-3,TGCGCCAGCAGCCAAGATCGGGGGGGGGAGCAGTTCTTC,CASSQDRGGEQFF
once,.,TRBJ2-4,TRBV6-5,TGTGCCAGCAGTCCTCTGGGGGGAACAAACATTCAGTACTTC,CASSPLGGTNIQYF
.,TRBD1,TRBJ2-7,TRBV19,TGTGCCAGCGCATCCGGGACAGGCGGGAACGAGCAGTACTTC,CASASGTGGNEQYF
.,.,TRBJ1-2,TRBV6-5,TGTGCCAGCAGTTCCCAGGGATATGGCTACACCTTC,CASSSQGYGYTF
.,.,TRBJ2-3,TRBV9,TGTGCCAGCAGTGAAAAGGGTGTTGTGAGCACAGATACGCAGTATTTT,CASSEKGVVSTDTQYF
.,TRBD1,TRBJ1-2,TRBV7-8,TGTGCCAGCAGCTTAGGGGGGACAGGCCTTCTCTATGGCTACACCTTC,CASSLGGTGLLYGYTF
.,TRBD1,TRBJ2-1,TRBV7-3,TGTGCCAGCAGCCACAGGGGCCAGGATGAGCAGTTCTTC,CASSHRGQDEQFF
once,.,TRBJ2-3,TRBV7-9,TGTGCCAGCAGCGACCGCCTCACAGATACGCAGTATTTT,CASSDRLTDTQYF
.,TRBD2,TRBJ2-3,TRBV7-9,TGTGCCAGCAGCTTGGGACTAGACAGCACAGATACGCAGTATTTT,CASSLGLDSTDTQYF
.,TRBD2,TRBJ2-1,TRBV19,TGTGCCAGTAGTGAGGGACTAGCGGGGGCCCAGTTCTTC,CASSEGLAGAQFF
few,.,TRBJ1-1,TRBV7-9,TGTGCCAGCAGCTTAAGCGGAAACACTGAAGCTTTCTTT,CASSLSGNTEAFF
.,TRBD1,TRBJ2-2,TRBV19,TGTGCCAGTTCGGACAGGGGGCGCGTCGGGGAGCTGTTTTTT,CASSDRGRVGELFF
.,TRBD1,TRBJ1-1,TRBV7-8,TGTGCCAGCAGGCCCGGACAGGTCTGGGATGACACTGAAGCTTTCTTT,CASRPGQVWDDTEAFF
.,.,TRBJ2-3,TRBV20-1,TGCAGTGCCCCCCCGCAGTATTTT,CSAPPQYF
once,TRBD1,TRBJ2-3,TRBV7-2,TGTGCCAGCAGCTTAGACGGCAGGGGGCAAGGAGATACGCAGTATTTT,CASSLDGRGQGDTQYF
.,.,TRBJ1-1,TRBV6-6,TGTGCCAGCAGTATAGGGAACACTGAAGCTTTCTTT,CASSIGNTEAFF
.,.,TRBJ2-7,TRBV19,TGTGCCAGTAGTATCCGGGGGAGCTCGAGCGAGCAGTACTTC,CASSIRGSSSEQYF
.,TRBD1,TRBJ2-7,TRBV7-2,TGTGCCAGCAGCTTAAGGGACAGCACCTACGAGCAGTACTTC,CASSLRDSTYEQYF
.,.,TRBJ2-7,TRBV6-5,TGTGCCAGCAGTTACTCTTTGACTAGTAACGAGCAGTACTTC,CASSYSLTSNEQYF
.,.,TRBJ2-3,TRBV7-8,TGTGCCAGCAGCTTAGTTCTCGGGGGAGCCGTAGATACGCAGTATTTT,CASSLVLGGAVDTQYF
.,.,TRBJ1-1,TRBV7-8,TGTGCCAGCAGCTTGGGGACCGGGAACACTGAAGCTTTCTTT,CASSLGTGNTEAFF
.,.,TRBJ2-6,TRBV5-1,TGCGCCAGCAGCTTTGTCGGGGACGGGGCCAACGTCCTGACTTTC,CASSFVGDGANVLTF
.,TRBD2,TRBJ2-3,TRBV30,TGTGCCTGGAGTTCCAGCGGGGGGCTCACAGATACGCAGTATTTT,CAWSSSGGLTDTQYF
.,.,TRBJ2-7,TRBV10-3,TGTGCCATCAGTGACCACTCCTACGAGCAGTACTTC,CAISDHSYEQYF
.,TRBD1,TRBJ2-2,TRBV27,TGTGCCAGCAGTTTTGGGACAGGGCTAACCGGGGAGCTGTTTTTT,CASSFGTGLTGELFF
few,.,TRBJ1-6,TRBV7-9,TGTGCCAGCAGCTTAGGTAATTCACCCCTCCACTTT,CASSLGNSPLHF
.,.,TRBJ2-7,TRBV2,TGTGCCAGCAGTTATGGATCCGACTACGAGCAGTACTTC,CASSYGSDYEQYF
.,TRBD1,TRBJ1-3,TRBV5-1,TGCGCCAGCAGCTTGGGGACAGGGGCCTCTGGAAACACCATATATTTT,CASSLGTGASGNTIYF
.,.,TRBJ2-5,TRBV29-1,TGCAGCGTTGGGTCAGGCCTTGGGACCCAGTACTTC,CSVGSGLGTQYF
.,TRBD2,TRBJ2-7,TRBV6-6,TGTGCCAGCAGTTACGGACTAGCGGGAGACGAGCAGTACTTC,CASSYGLAGDEQYF
.,TRBD2,TRBJ2-2,TRBV2,TGTGCCAGCAGTGGACTAGCGGGGGAGTTCGGGGAGCTGTTTTTT,CASSGLAGEFGELFF
.,TRBD1,TRBJ1-5,TRBV2,TGTGCCAGCAGTGAAGGACAGGGGAGGCGTCAGCCCCAGCATTTT,CASSEGQGRRQPQHF
.,TRBD2,TRBJ2-5,TRBV10-1,TGCGCCAGCAGTGAGTCCCCTAGCGGCGCTGAAGAGACCCAGTACTTC,CASSESPSGAEETQYF
.,TRBD1,TRBJ2-7,TRBV7-2,TGTGCCAGCAGCTTAAACCGGCCTGGGACAGGCAACTTATACGAGCAGTACTTC,CASSLNRPGTGNLYEQYF
.,TRBD1,TRBJ2-7,TRBV5-4,TGCGCCAGCAGCCAAGGACAGGGTTCCTACGAGCAGTACTTC,CASSQGQGSYEQYF
.,.,TRBJ2-3,TRBV9,TGTGCCAGCAGCGTAGGTGTACAGACGACAGATACGCAGTATTTT,CASSVGVQTTDTQYF